A selection of T cell receptor beta chains follows, all from one sample in a study of shared clonotypes between healthy human individuals. Repertoires were generated with immunoSEQ multiplex PCR, while TCRdb's copy carries only in-frame clones and drops some. The table records 2 million to 3 million clones, 93% of them present only once. What was sequenced was naive CD4+ T cells from PBMCs. These receptors all come from a man aged 18 to 30 in good health. Some clones in this sample may be carry-over from other donors' samples. Both conserved end residues are part of each CDR3. The D gene is left open where the match is weak. Size is omitted from some rows. Given values are once, few, many or a class for expanded clones.

V gene,D gene,J gene,clone size,CDR3 DNA,CDR3 protein
TRBV6-5,NA,TRBJ2-7,NA,TGTGCCAGCATCGGTAACTCCTACGAGCAGTACTTC,CASIGNSYEQYF
TRBV6-6,NA,TRBJ1-5,NA,TGTGCCAGCACAGGTTCGGGCAATCAGCCCCAGCATTTT,CASTGSGNQPQHF
TRBV9,TRBD2,TRBJ2-3,NA,TGTGCCAGCAGCATGGGACTAGCGGAATTTTCCACAGATACGCAGTATTTT,CASSMGLAEFSTDTQYF
TRBV2,NA,TRBJ2-7,NA,TGTCCGAAAAAGATTGACGGGGAAGGAGAGCAGTACTTC,CPKKIDGEGEQYF
TRBV5-1,NA,TRBJ2-2,NA,TGCGCCAGCAGCCGACCCACGGGAACCGGGGAGCTGTTTTTT,CASSRPTGTGELFF
TRBV28,NA,TRBJ2-5,NA,TGTGCCAGCAGTTCATCAGACCTGCCAAAGGAGACCCAGTACTTC,CASSSSDLPKETQYF
TRBV19,TRBD1,TRBJ2-1,NA,TGTGCCAGTAGACCCGGGACAGGGGGGATAAATGAGCAGTTCTTC,CASRPGTGGINEQFF
TRBV28,NA,TRBJ1-2,once,TGTGCCAGCAGCCCGTTCGGCCGGGCGGCTGGCTACACCTTC,CASSPFGRAAGYTF
TRBV15,TRBD2,TRBJ2-3,NA,TGTGCCACCAGCAGAGATCTGCCACTAGCGGGAGGGCGTTATGGCACAGATACGCAGTATTTT,CATSRDLPLAGGRYGTDTQYF
TRBV19,TRBD1,TRBJ2-3,NA,TGTGCCAGTAGTGCCAATCCGGGACAGGGCCCAGATACGCAGTATTTT,CASSANPGQGPDTQYF
TRBV18,NA,TRBJ1-2,NA,TGTGCCAGCTCACCACCTTGGACAGCGCACTATGGCTACACCTTC,CASSPPWTAHYGYTF
TRBV5-1,TRBD2,TRBJ2-3,once,TGCGCCAGCAGCTTGCCCACAGTTAGCGGGACTAGCACAGATACGCAGTATTTT,CASSLPTVSGTSTDTQYF
TRBV28,NA,TRBJ1-5,NA,TGTGCCAGCAGTCTTGCGGGGGGCGAAGGTCAGCCCCAGCATTTT,CASSLAGGEGQPQHF
TRBV13,TRBD1,TRBJ1-1,NA,TGTGCCAGCAGCGAACAGGGGGGTCCGAACACTGAAGCTTTCTTT,CASSEQGGPNTEAFF
TRBV27,NA,TRBJ1-6,NA,TGTGCCAGCAGCTATAATAAGGGTTCACCCCTCCACTTT,CASSYNKGSPLHF
TRBV2,NA,TRBJ2-2,NA,TGTGCCAGCAGTGTCGGACGCGGGGAGCTGTTTTTT,CASSVGRGELFF
TRBV27,NA,TRBJ2-3,NA,TGTGCCAGCAGCTTGACTAGAAGGAGTACGCAGTATTTT,CASSLTRRSTQYF
TRBV7-3,NA,TRBJ2-5,NA,TGTGCCAGCAGCCCCGGGGGGACAGAAGAGACCCAGTACTTC,CASSPGGTEETQYF
TRBV10-2,NA,TRBJ2-7,NA,TGCGCCAGCAGTGATCCCCAGCAGGTGTGGTACTTC,CASSDPQQVWYF
TRBV9,TRBD1,TRBJ1-3,NA,TGTGCCAGCAGCCCCCCATACAGGGGAGCTGGAAACACCATATATTTT,CASSPPYRGAGNTIYF
TRBV27,TRBD1,TRBJ1-5,once,TGTGCCAGCAGTCGGGACAGGATACAGCCCCAGCATTTT,CASSRDRIQPQHF
TRBV19,TRBD1,TRBJ2-3,NA,TGTGCCAGTAGCCGTAAGGGACAGGGCACGCATACGCAGTATTTT,CASSRKGQGTHTQYF
TRBV28,TRBD1,TRBJ2-5,NA,TGTGCCAGCAGTCAACGGACAGGGCCAGGGGAGACCCAGTACTTC,CASSQRTGPGETQYF
TRBV6-1,TRBD1,TRBJ1-5,NA,TGTGCCAGCCTGCCGGGACAGGGGTACCAGCCCCAGCATTTT,CASLPGQGYQPQHF
TRBV4-1,TRBD1,TRBJ2-7,NA,TGCGCCAGCAGCCAAGAAAGGGGGCGCGGCGAGCAGTACTTC,CASSQERGRGEQYF
TRBV5-4,NA,TRBJ2-1,NA,TGTGCCAGCAGCTTGAACTCGAATGAGCAGTTCTTC,CASSLNSNEQFF
TRBV19,NA,TRBJ2-5,once,TGTGCCAGTAGTATACACGCTGTGGGGGACCAAGAGACCCAGTACTTC,CASSIHAVGDQETQYF
TRBV11-2,TRBD2,TRBJ2-1,NA,TGTGCCAGCAGCTTAGTGGGGACTAGCGGGAGGGCCACCGGGCTCTTC,CASSLVGTSGRATGLF
TRBV11-3,NA,TRBJ1-1,NA,TGTGCCAGCAGCTTAGGGTCAAAGTCAGTAGCTTTCTTT,CASSLGSKSVAFF